This entry lists 32 T cell receptor beta chains sequenced from one sample in a study of a mutant IDH1 vaccine in newly diagnosed glioma (dated by TCRdb to about 2021). The time point tag for this specimen amounts to: week 23, last vaccination. A 20-mer mutant IDH1 peptide at 300 micrograms in Montanide made up each vaccine dose, which was injected subcutaneously together with topical imiquimod. For these TCRs, the target antigens are not known. Receptors were amplified or captured by the immunoSEQ multiplex PCR assay. In TCRdb, the immuneACCESS table is reduced to in-frame sequences with V and J assigned. These tables do not hold every clone; where another copy was compared, an unresolved V gene accounts for under half, and the others remain unexplained. This sample gives roughly 29,000 clones in total; 80% of them show up just once. The leading ten clones occupy over 7% of the sample. Source: PBMCs, taken from a glioma patient whose treatment included an IDH1 peptide vaccine. These receptors were taken from a woman aged 18-29 years with glioma.

This chain connects TRBV2 to TRBJ1-1, with D unresolved. V lost 4 bases and J lost 11, with 17 bases in between. This CDR3 contains 13 residues. CDR1 and CDR2 (germline): SNHLY, FYNNEI. The CDR3 loop reads CASSASPERGAFF. The CDR3 DNA reads as TGTGCCAGCAGTGCCAGTCCCGAACGCGGGGCTTTCTTT.

This chain connects TRBV5-8 to TRBJ1-2; D may be TRBD1 (5 bases). The V end lost 2 bases, the J end lost 3 bases, and 11 bases lay between the germline ends. The germline V gene encodes CDR1 SGHTS and CDR2 YDEGEE. The CDR3 totals 14 residues. Here the CDR3 reads CASSLGAIDYGYTF. In DNA form, the CDR3 reads TGTGCCAGCAGCTTAGGGGCGATCGACTATGGCTACACCTTC. Complete variable domain (other parts from reference TRBV5-8 and TRBJ1-2): EAGVTQSPTHLIKTRGQQATLRCSPISGHTSVYWYQQALGLGLQFLLWYDEGEERNRGNFPPRFSGRQFPNYSSELNVNALELEDSALYLCASSLGAIDYGYTFGSGTRLTVV.

The V and J genes are TRBV14 and TRBJ2-1; 14 positions match TRBD2. The CDR3 loop spans 15 amino acids. In germline, CDR1 is SGHDN, CDR2 FVKESK. Trimming at V came to 6 bases and at J to 10 bases, leaving 8 bases not matched to a gene. Here the CDR3 reads CASSPTSGRAWEQFF. The CDR3 DNA reads TGTGCCAGCAGTCCGACTAGCGGGAGGGCCTGGGAGCAGTTCTTC.

In its sample, this clone was seen once. The CDR3 sequence is CSVETDYNSPLHF. DNA for the CDR3: TGCAGCGTTGAGACGGATTATAATTCACCCCTCCACTTT. The chain employs TRBV29-1 and TRBJ1-6; no firm D call. Germline CDR1 SQVTM, CDR2 ANQGSEA. The CDR3 is 13 residues long. The ends were cut back, 3 bases at V and 4 bases at J, with 7 bases in the middle.

This clone appeared a single time. V gene TRBV6-6 combines with J gene TRBJ2-1; no clear D gene. V lost 2 bases and J lost 9, with 17 bases in between. There are 15 residues in the CDR3. CDR1 and CDR2 from the germline V gene are MNHNY and SVGAGI (reference sequence). The CDR3 nucleotides read TGTGCCAGCAGTTACGATAGCTATGTTGGTCGTGAGCAGTTCTTC. This translates into CASSYDSYVGREQFF.

This clone is a singleton in its sample. The rearrangement joins TRBV29-1 to TRBJ1-3; D call uncertain. Trimming removed 7 bases at V and 0 bases at J, with 10 bases between. The germline V gene encodes CDR1 SQVTM and CDR2 ANQGSEA. The CDR3 length is 13 residues. The CDR3 loop reads CSARKPSGNTIYF. The CDR3 DNA reads as TGCAGCGCCCGTAAGCCCTCTGGAAACACCATATATTTT. The variable domain in full, with the rest retrieved from reference TRBV29-1 and TRBJ1-3, is SAVISQKPSRDICQRGTSLTIQCQVDSQVTMMFWYRQQPGQSLTLIATANQGSEATYESGFVIDKFPISRPNLTFSTLTVSNMSPEDSSIYLCSARKPSGNTIYFGEGSWLTVV.

This chain connects TRBV18 to TRBJ2-3; D may be TRBD1 (6 bases). The V gene lost 6 bases and the J gene lost 5 bases, with 12 bases spanning the gap. This CDR3 has 13 residues. Germline loops: CDR1 KGHSH, CDR2 LQKENI. CDR3 nucleotides: TGTGCCAGCTCGCGGAAGACAGGAGATACGCAGTATTTT. It is translated as CASSRKTGDTQYF.

This chain uses TRBV4-3 with TRBJ1-3; D unresolved. This CDR3 has 15 amino acids. Trimming removed 5 bases from V and 2 bases from J, with 13 bases in between. Germline loops: CDR1 LGHNA, CDR2 YSLEER. The CDR3 DNA reads TGCGCCAGCAGCTCGAGTCCGGGGACTGGAAACACCATATATTTT. This translates into CASSSSPGTGNTIYF.

The table lists this clone with a few counts. This sequence joins TRBV11-2 and TRBJ2-5, with D perhaps TRBD2 (5 bases). The germline gives CDR1 SGHAT, CDR2 FQNNGV. This CDR3 has 15 residues. V shed 5 bases and J shed 2 bases, with 15 bases lying between them. This CDR3 is CASSGRRTVQETQYF. The CDR3 DNA reads as TGTGCCAGCAGCGGACGGAGGACTGTTCAAGAGACCCAGTACTTC.

The V and J genes are TRBV10-3 and TRBJ1-2; D not resolved. The ends were cut back, 3 bases at V and 4 bases at J, with 6 bases in the middle. The CDR3 totals 12 residues. Germline CDR1 ENHRY, CDR2 SYGVKD. CDR3: CAISEDFYGYTF. The CDR3 DNA reads as TGTGCCATCAGTGAAGATTTCTATGGCTACACCTTC.

The rearrangement links TRBV29-1 to TRBJ2-7; TRBD1 matches 7 bases. With V trimmed by 6 bases and J by 3 bases, 17 bases remained unmatched. This CDR3 spans 16 amino acids. CDR1 and CDR2 from the germline V gene are SQVTM and ANQGSEA. CDR3 amino acids: CSVTGVKTGLNYEQYF. DNA of the CDR3: TGCAGCGTCACTGGGGTTAAGACAGGGCTGAACTACGAGCAGTACTTC.

In its sample, this clone was seen once. The rearrangement joins TRBV7-9 to TRBJ2-7; D may correspond to TRBD1 or TRBD2 (5 bases each). Trimming cost V 1 base and J 2 bases, with 12 bases left between them. The V gene's germline CDR1 is SEHNR and CDR2 FQNEAQ (reference sequence). There are 15 residues in the CDR3. DNA for the CDR3: TGTGCCAGCAGCTTAGGGGGGATTATCCCCTACGAGCAGTACTTC. Amino acids: CASSLGGIIPYEQYF. Together with reference TRBV7-9 and TRBJ2-7, the CDR3 gives the full variable domain: DTGVSQNPRHKITKRGQNVTFRCDPISEHNRLYWYRQTLGQGPEFLTYFQNEAQLEKSRLLSDRFSAERPKGSFSTLEIQRTEQGDSAMYLCASSLGGIIPYEQYFGPGTRLTVT.

The genes are TRBV29-1 and TRBJ2-5, with a weak D call TRBD2 (6 bases). This CDR3 has 14 amino acids. The ends were cut back, 1 base at V and 5 bases at J, with 14 bases in the middle. Germline values: CDR1 SQVTM, CDR2 ANQGSEA. The DNA for the CDR3 is TGCAGCGTTGAAGCGGGAGCTCTACGGGAGACCCAGTACTTC. The encoded protein is CSVEAGALRETQYF.

This rearrangement joins TRBV6-1 to TRBJ2-3; a possible D gene is TRBD2 (6 bases). The germline CDR1 and CDR2 sequences are MNHNS and SASEGT. CDR3 length equals 15 residues. Trimming cost V 0 bases and J 3 bases, with 10 bases left between them. DNA for the CDR3: TGTGCCAGCAGTGAAGCGGGGGGAAGGACAGATACGCAGTATTTT. It translates to CASSEAGGRTDTQYF.

This clone is medium-sized by share. The chain has TRBV18 and TRBJ1-1; D gene unclear. V was cut by 3 bases and J by 1 base, with 6 bases left in between. Germline lookup yields CDR1 KGHSH and CDR2 LQKENI. The CDR3 covers 13 residues. The CDR3 region is CASSPRQNTEAFF. CDR3 DNA sequence: TGTGCCAGCTCACCTCGACAGAACACTGAAGCTTTCTTT.

This chain uses TRBV5-4 with TRBJ1-3; no firm D call. The CDR3 sequence is 13 residues long. Germline V gene sequence: CDR1 SGHNT, CDR2 YYREEE (reference sequence). Trimming stripped 2 bases from V and 1 base from J, with 4 bases between. CDR3 sequence reads: CASSFSSGNTIYF. DNA for the CDR3: TGTGCCAGCAGCTTCTCTTCTGGAAACACCATATATTTT.

This clone was observed a few times. The CDR3 nucleotides are TGTGCCAGCAGCCAACAGGGTTACTACACCTTC. Protein product: CASSQQGYYTF. This chain uses TRBV28 with TRBJ1-2, with D possibly being TRBD1 (6 bases). CDR1 is MDHEN and CDR2 is SYDVKM in the germline V gene. The CDR3 is 11 amino acids. V was shortened by 6 bases and J by 10 bases, with 12 bases between the two germline ends.

V gene TRBV30 combines with J gene TRBJ1-1; D gene uncertain. The CDR3 totals 12 residues. V gave up 1 base and J gave up 3 bases, with 6 bases separating them. CDR1 and CDR2 from the germline V gene are GTSNPN and SVGIG (reference sequence). CDR3 region: CAWSGGDTEAFF. The DNA of the CDR3 is TGTGCCTGGAGTGGGGGAGACACTGAAGCTTTCTTT. Drawing the rest from reference TRBV30 and TRBJ1-1, the complete variable domain is SQTIHQWPATLVQPVGSPLSLECTVEGTSNPNLYWYRQAAGRGLQLLFYSVGIGQISSEVPQNLSASRPQDRQFILSSKKLLLSDSGFYLCAWSGGDTEAFFGQGTRLTVV.

The chain uses TRBV25-1 and TRBJ2-1; D ambiguous. This CDR3 has 14 amino acids. CDR1 and CDR2 from the germline V gene are MGHDK and SYGVNS. V lost 0 bases and J lost 9, with 12 bases in between. CDR3 bases: TGTGCCAGCAGTGAATATAATTCGGGTAGTGAGCAGTTCTTC. This translates into CASSEYNSGSEQFF.

Only a few counts were recorded for this clone. J is TRBJ1-1 and V is TRBV6-6; no definite D call. V was shortened by 0 bases and J by 1 base, with 9 bases between the two germline ends. Germline CDR1 is MNHNY and CDR2 is SVGAGI (reference sequence). The CDR3 runs 15 residues. The CDR3 spells CASSYSAGGNTEAFF. CDR3 nucleotides: TGTGCCAGCAGTTACTCGGCAGGAGGGAACACTGAAGCTTTCTTT.

The rearrangement joins TRBV28 to TRBJ1-5; D uncertain. This CDR3 comprises 14 residues. Germline V gene data show CDR1 as MDHEN and CDR2 as SYDVKM. Trimming pared 6 bases from V and 0 bases from J, leaving 9 bases between. In nucleotides, the CDR3 is TGTGCCAGCAGCGTGGGGAATAGCAATCAGCCCCAGCATTTT. It translates to CASSVGNSNQPQHF.

A few counts support this clone. The chain is built from TRBV30 and TRBJ1-1, with D perhaps matching TRBD1 (6 bases). CDR3 size: 12 residues. CDR1 is GTSNPN, CDR2 SVGIG, per germline (reference sequence). With 4 bases removed from V and 5 bases from J, the gap between germline ends came to 11 bases. The CDR3 is CAWNGQITEAFF. In DNA form, the CDR3 reads TGTGCCTGGAACGGACAGATTACTGAAGCTTTCTTT. The whole variable domain, filled in from reference TRBV30 and TRBJ1-1, reads SQTIHQWPATLVQPVGSPLSLECTVEGTSNPNLYWYRQAAGRGLQLLFYSVGIGQISSEVPQNLSASRPQDRQFILSSKKLLLSDSGFYLCAWNGQITEAFFGQGTRLTVV.

The V and J genes are TRBV5-1 and TRBJ2-2; D is unresolved. The CDR3 sequence is 15 residues long. Germline loops: CDR1 SGHRS, CDR2 YFSETQ. V was cut by 0 bases and J by 2 bases, with 8 bases left in between. The CDR3 DNA is TGCGCCAGCAGCTTGGTTAACCTTAACACCGGGGAGCTGTTTTTT. Translated: CASSLVNLNTGELFF. Full variable domain (remainder filled in from reference TRBV5-1 and TRBJ2-2): KAGVTQTPRYLIKTRGQQVTLSCSPISGHRSVSWYQQTPGQGLQFLFEYFSETQRNKGNFPGRFSGRQFSNSRSEMNVSTLELGDSALYLCASSLVNLNTGELFFGEGSRLTVL.

The gene calls are TRBV4-2 and TRBJ1-2; perhaps TRBD1 as D (6 bases). Germline V gene sequence: CDR1 LGHNA, CDR2 YNFKEQ. CDR3 size: 12 residues. The V end lost 3 bases, the J end lost 8 bases, and 10 bases lay between the germline ends. CDR3 sequence (DNA): TGTGCCAGCAGCCAGGGGGCGGCCGGCTACACCTTC. Its protein is CASSQGAAGYTF.

The chain links TRBV7-2 to TRBJ1-6; D perhaps matches TRBD1 (5 bases). Between the trimmed V and J ends, which lost 3 bases and 5 bases, there was a span of 8 bases. Germline V gene lookup returns CDR1 SGHTA and CDR2 FQGNSA. This CDR3 region has 14 residues. The CDR3 bases are TGTGCCAGCAGCTTTTCGACAGATAATTCACCCCTCCACTTT. Translation gives CASSFSTDNSPLHF.

The V call is TRBV25-1, the J call TRBJ2-2; D unclear. The length of the CDR3 is 13 residues. Germline loops: CDR1 MGHDK, CDR2 SYGVNS. Trimming removed 3 bases at V and 1 base at J, with 3 bases between. The CDR3 DNA follows: TGTGCCAGCAGTGACAGGAACACCGGGGAGCTGTTTTTT. Amino acids: CASSDRNTGELFF.

This clone was seen once. The chain links TRBV7-2 to TRBJ2-5; D gene ambiguous. Germline V CDR1 and CDR2: SGHTA, FQGNSA. V shed 2 bases and J shed 1 base, with 2 bases lying between them. The CDR3 covers 12 residues. The CDR3 coding sequence is TGTGCCAGCAGCTTAATCCAAGAGACCCAGTACTTC. Translation: CASSLIQETQYF.

This clone was counted between two and nine times. The chain uses TRBV20-1 and TRBJ1-1; D is undetermined. Per the germline V gene, CDR1 is DFQATT and CDR2 is SNEGSKA (reference sequence). With 6 bases removed from V and 5 bases from J, the gap between germline ends came to 10 bases. The CDR3 is made up of 11 amino acids. CDR3 nucleotide sequence: TGCAGTGCAATTCAGGATACTGAAGCTTTCTTT. It codes for CSAIQDTEAFF.

For the CDR3, the DNA is TGTGCCAGCAGTTACTCGGGGAGCAATCAGCCCCAGCATTTT. Translating gives CASSYSGSNQPQHF. This chain uses TRBV6-5 with TRBJ1-5; unclear D gene. This CDR3 region has 14 residues. Trimming cost V 0 bases and J 1 base, with 4 bases left between them. Germline-derived CDR1 and CDR2 are MNHEY and SVGAGI.

The J gene is TRBJ1-2, the V gene TRBV7-2; D is undetermined. Trimming pared 5 bases from V and 0 bases from J, leaving 7 bases between. Germline V CDR1 and CDR2: SGHTA, FQGNSA. This CDR3 region has 13 residues. CDR3 loop: CASSHQANYGYTF. The CDR3 nucleotides read TGTGCCAGCAGCCACCAGGCTAACTATGGCTACACCTTC.

The CDR3 protein is CSESGGAYHEQFF. In nucleotides, the CDR3 is TGCAGCGAGAGCGGGGGGGCGTATCACGAGCAGTTCTTC. The chain recombines TRBV29-1 with TRBJ2-1; 10 bases map to TRBD2. The CDR3 runs to 13 residues. Per germline, CDR1 SQVTM and CDR2 ANQGSEA. Trimming at V came to 7 bases and at J to 10 bases, leaving 10 bases not matched to a gene.

The rearrangement links TRBV15 to TRBJ2-5; TRBD2 matches at 7 bases. Germline V gene data show CDR1 as LNHNV and CDR2 as YYDKDF (reference sequence). The ends lost 0 bases at V and 4 bases at J; junction bases unmatched: 5. This CDR3 is 15 amino acids long. CDR3 coding DNA: TGTGCCACCAGCAGAGAGGGAGGGGCGGGAGAGACCCAGTACTTC. The encoded protein is CATSREGGAGETQYF. Looking up the rest from reference TRBV15 and TRBJ2-5 gives the full variable domain: DAMVIQNPRYQVTQFGKPVTLSCSQTLNHNVMYWYQQKSSQAPKLLFHYYDKDFNNEADTPDNFQSRRPNTSFCFLDIRSPGLGDTAMYLCATSREGGAGETQYFGPGTRLLVL.